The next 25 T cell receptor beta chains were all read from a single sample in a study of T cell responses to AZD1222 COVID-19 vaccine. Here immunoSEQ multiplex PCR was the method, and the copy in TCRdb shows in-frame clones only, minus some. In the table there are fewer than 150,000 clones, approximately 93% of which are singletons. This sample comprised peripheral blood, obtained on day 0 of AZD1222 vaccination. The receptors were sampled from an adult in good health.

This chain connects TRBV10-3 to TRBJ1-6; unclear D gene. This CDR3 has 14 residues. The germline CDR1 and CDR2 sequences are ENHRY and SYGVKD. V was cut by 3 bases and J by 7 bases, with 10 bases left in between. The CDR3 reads CAISDSGSNSPLHF. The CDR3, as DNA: TGTGCCATCAGTGACTCCGGATCGAATTCACCCCTCCACTTT.

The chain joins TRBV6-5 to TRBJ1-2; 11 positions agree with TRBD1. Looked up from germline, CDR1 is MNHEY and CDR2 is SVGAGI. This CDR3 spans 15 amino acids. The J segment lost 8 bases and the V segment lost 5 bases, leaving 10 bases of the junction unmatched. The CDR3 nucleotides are TGTGCCAGCAGTCCCCGGACAGGGGGCGCAGGAGGCTACACCTTC. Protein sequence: CASSPRTGGAGGYTF.

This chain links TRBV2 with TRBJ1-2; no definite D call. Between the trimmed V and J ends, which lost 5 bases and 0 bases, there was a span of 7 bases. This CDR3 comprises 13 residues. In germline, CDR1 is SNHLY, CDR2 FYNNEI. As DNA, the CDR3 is TGTGCCAGCAGTCGGGAGACTAACTATGGCTACACCTTC. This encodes CASSRETNYGYTF.

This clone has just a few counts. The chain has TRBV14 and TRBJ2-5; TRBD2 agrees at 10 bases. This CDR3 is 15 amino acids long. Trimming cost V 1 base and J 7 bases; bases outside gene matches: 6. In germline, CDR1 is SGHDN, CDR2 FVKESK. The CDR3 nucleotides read TGTGCCAGCAGCCAAGGGCTAGCGGGAGTATGGACCCAGTACTTC. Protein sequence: CASSQGLAGVWTQYF.

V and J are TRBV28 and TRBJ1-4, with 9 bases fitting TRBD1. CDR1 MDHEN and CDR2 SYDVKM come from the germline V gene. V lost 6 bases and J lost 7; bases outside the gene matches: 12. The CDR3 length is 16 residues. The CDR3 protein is CASSRNTGGVGEKLFF. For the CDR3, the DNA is TGTGCCAGCAGCCGTAATACAGGGGGCGTAGGTGAAAAACTGTTTTTT.

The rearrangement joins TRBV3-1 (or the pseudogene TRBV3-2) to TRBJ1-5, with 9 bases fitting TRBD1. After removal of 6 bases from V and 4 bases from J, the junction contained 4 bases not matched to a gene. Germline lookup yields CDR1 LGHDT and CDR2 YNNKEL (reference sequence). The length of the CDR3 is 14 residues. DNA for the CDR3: TGTGCCAGCAGTCCTGACAGGGGGAATCAGCCCCAGCATTTT. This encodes CASSPDRGNQPQHF.

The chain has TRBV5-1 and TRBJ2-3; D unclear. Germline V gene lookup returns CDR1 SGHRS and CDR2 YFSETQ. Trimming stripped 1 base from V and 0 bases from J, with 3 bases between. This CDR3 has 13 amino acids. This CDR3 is CASSLPSTDTQYF. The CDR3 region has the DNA TGCGCCAGCAGCTTGCCTAGCACAGATACGCAGTATTTT.

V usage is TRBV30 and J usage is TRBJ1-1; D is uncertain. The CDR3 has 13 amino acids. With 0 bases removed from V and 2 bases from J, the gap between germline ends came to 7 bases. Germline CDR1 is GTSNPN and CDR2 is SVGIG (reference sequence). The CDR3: CAWSVSSNTEAFF. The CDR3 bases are TGTGCCTGGAGTGTATCTAGTAACACTGAAGCTTTCTTT.

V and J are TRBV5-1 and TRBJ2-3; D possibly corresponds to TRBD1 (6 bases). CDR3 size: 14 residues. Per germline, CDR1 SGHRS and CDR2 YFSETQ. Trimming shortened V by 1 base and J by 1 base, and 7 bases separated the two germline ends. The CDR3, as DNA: TGCGCCAGCAGCTTGCCAGGGGGCACAGATACGCAGTATTTT. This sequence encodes CASSLPGGTDTQYF.

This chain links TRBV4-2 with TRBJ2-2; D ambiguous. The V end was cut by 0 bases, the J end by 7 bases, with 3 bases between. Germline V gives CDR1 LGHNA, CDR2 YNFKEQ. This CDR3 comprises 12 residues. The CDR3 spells CASSQDVGELFF. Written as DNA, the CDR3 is TGTGCCAGCAGCCAAGATGTCGGGGAGCTGTTTTTT.

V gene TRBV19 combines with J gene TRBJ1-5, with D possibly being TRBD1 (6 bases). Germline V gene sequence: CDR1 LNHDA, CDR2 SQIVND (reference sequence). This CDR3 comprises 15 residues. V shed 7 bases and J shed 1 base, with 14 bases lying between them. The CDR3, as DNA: TGTGCCAGTAAGATCGGGACACTAAGCAATCAGCCCCAGCATTTT. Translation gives CASKIGTLSNQPQHF. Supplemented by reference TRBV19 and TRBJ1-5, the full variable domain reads DGGITQSPKYLFRKEGQNVTLSCEQNLNHDAMYWYRQDPGQGLRLIYYSQIVNDFQKGDIAEGYSVSREKKESFPLTVTSAQKNPTAFYLCASKIGTLSNQPQHFGDGTRLSIL.

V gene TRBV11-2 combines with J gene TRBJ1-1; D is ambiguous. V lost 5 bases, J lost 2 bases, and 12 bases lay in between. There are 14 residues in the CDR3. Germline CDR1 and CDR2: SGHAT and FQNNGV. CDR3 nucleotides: TGTGCCAGCAGCCGAGGATCTACAAACACTGAAGCTTTCTTT. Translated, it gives CASSRGSTNTEAFF.

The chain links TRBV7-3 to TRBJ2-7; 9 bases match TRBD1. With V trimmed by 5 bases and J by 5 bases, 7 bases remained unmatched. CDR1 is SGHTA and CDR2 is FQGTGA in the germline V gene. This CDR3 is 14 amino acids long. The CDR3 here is CASSRGTGSHEQYF. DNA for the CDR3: TGTGCCAGCAGCCGCGGGACAGGGAGCCACGAGCAGTACTTC.

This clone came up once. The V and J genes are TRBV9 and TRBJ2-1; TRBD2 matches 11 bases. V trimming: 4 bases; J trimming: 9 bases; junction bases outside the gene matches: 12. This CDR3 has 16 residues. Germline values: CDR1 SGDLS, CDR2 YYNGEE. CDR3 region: CASSPRALAGVGEQFF. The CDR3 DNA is TGTGCCAGCAGCCCTAGAGCACTAGCGGGAGTGGGTGAGCAGTTCTTC.

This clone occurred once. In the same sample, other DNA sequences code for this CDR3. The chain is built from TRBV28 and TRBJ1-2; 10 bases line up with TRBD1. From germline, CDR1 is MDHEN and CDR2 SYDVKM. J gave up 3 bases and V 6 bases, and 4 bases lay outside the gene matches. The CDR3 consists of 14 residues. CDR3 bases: TGTGCCAGCAGGCGGACAGGGGGGGACTATGGCTACACCTTC. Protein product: CASRRTGGDYGYTF.

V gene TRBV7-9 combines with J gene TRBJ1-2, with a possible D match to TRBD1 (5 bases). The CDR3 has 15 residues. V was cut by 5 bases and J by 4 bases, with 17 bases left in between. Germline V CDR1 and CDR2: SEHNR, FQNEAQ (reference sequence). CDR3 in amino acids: CASSLSSLGVYGYTF. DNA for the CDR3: TGTGCCAGCAGCCTAAGTAGTTTGGGGGTCTATGGCTACACCTTC.

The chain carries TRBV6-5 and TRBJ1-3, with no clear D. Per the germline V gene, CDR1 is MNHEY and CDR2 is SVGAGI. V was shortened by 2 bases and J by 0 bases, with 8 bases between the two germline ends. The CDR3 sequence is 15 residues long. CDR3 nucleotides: TGTGCCAGCAGTTACGATGATAGCTCTGGAAACACCATATATTTT. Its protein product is CASSYDDSSGNTIYF.

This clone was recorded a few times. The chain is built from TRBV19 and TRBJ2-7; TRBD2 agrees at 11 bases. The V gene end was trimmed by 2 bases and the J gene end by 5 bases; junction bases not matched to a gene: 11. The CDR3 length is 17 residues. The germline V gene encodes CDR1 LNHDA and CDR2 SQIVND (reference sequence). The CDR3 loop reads CASSISTSGTKTHEQYF. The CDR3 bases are TGTGCCAGTAGTATATCGACTAGCGGGACCAAGACCCACGAGCAGTACTTC.

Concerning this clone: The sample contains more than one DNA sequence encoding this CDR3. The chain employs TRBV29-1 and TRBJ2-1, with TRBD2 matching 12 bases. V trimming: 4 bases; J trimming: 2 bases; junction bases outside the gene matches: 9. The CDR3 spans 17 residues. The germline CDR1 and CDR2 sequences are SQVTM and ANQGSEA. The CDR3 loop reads CSVVSLAGGPTYNEQFF. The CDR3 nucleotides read TGCAGCGTTGTCTCGCTAGCGGGAGGGCCGACCTACAATGAGCAGTTCTTC.

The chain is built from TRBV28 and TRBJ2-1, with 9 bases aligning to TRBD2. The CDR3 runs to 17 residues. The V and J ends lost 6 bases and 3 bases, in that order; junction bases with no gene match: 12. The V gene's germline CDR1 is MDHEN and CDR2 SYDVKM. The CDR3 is CASSPWGGRAIYNEQFF. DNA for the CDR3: TGTGCCAGCAGCCCCTGGGGCGGGAGGGCTATCTACAATGAGCAGTTCTTC.

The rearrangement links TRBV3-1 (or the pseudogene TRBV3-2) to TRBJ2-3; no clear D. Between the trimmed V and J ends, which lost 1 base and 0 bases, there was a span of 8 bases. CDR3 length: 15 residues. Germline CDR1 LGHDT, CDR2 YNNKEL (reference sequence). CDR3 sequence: CASSQVGFSTDTQYF. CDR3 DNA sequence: TGTGCCAGCAGCCAAGTAGGCTTTAGCACAGATACGCAGTATTTT.

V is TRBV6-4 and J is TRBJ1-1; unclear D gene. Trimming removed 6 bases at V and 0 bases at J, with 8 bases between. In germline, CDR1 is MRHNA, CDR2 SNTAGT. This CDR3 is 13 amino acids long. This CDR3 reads CASRADLNTEAFF. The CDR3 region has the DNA TGTGCCAGCAGGGCAGATTTGAACACTGAAGCTTTCTTT.

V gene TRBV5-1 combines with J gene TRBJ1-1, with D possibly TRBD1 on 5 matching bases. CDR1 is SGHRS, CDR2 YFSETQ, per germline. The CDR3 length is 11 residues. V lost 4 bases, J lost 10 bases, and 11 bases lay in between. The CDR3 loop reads CASSPGTGAFF. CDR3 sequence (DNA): TGCGCCAGCAGCCCGGGGACCGGAGCTTTCTTT.

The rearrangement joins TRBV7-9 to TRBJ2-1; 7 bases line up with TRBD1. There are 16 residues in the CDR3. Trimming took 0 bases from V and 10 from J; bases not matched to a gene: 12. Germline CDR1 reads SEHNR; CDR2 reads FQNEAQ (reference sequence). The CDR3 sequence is CASSLALRTGGNEQFF. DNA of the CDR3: TGTGCCAGCAGCTTAGCCTTGCGGACAGGTGGGAACGAGCAGTTCTTC.

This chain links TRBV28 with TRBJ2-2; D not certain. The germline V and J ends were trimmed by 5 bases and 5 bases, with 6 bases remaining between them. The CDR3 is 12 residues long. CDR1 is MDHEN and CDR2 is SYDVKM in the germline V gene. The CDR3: CASSLQTGELFF. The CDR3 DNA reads TGTGCCAGCAGTCTACAGACCGGGGAGCTGTTTTTT.